Shown below are 7 T cell receptor beta chains from a single sample sequenced in a study of blood T cell repertoires in COVID-19. The data were produced by immunoSEQ multiplex PCR, yet TCRdb's version contains in-frame clones alone and is incomplete. The sample lists some 9,800 clones; roughly 90% were seen once. Sequencing was done on a sample of peripheral blood. The source is a man between 60 and 75 years old with acute or convalescent COVID-19.

This chain joins TRBV12-3 or TRBV12-4 and TRBJ1-2, with TRBD1 as a possible D gene (6 bases). V lost 6 bases, J lost 3 bases, and 11 bases lay in between. The CDR3 loop spans 13 amino acids. The CDR3 loop is CASRQGSDYGYTF. In nucleotides, the CDR3 is TGTGCCAGCAGACAGGGTTCGGACTATGGCTACACCTTC.

This sequence joins TRBV12-3 or TRBV12-4 and TRBJ2-7; a weak D match, TRBD2 (7 bases). Trimming removed 7 bases at V and 6 bases at J, with 13 bases between. This CDR3 is 12 amino acids long. In nucleotides, the CDR3 is TGTGCCAGCACTTGGGGGGGCGGCGAGCAGTACTTC. It encodes CASTWGGGEQYF.

The J gene is TRBJ1-1, the V gene TRBV18; D is unclear. Germline CDR1 KGHSH, CDR2 LQKENI. Trimming stripped 4 bases from V and 5 bases from J, with 11 bases between. The CDR3 sequence is 13 residues long. CDR3 nucleotide sequence: TGTGCCAGCTCACAGGGAGGGAAAACTGAAGCTTTCTTT. It specifies CASSQGGKTEAFF.

The J gene is TRBJ2-7, the V gene TRBV27; 9 positions agree with TRBD1. CDR1 MNHEY and CDR2 SMNVEV come from the germline V gene (reference sequence). V shed 5 bases and J 7 bases; nucleotides not matched to a gene: 12. The CDR3 spans 15 residues. CDR3 coding DNA: TGTGCCAGCAGTGTTATGGGACAGGGAACGAAGGAGCAGTACTTC. It codes for CASSVMGQGTKEQYF.

J is TRBJ2-3 and V is TRBV28, with 13 bases aligning to TRBD2. J was trimmed by 3 bases and V by 4 bases; bases with no gene match: 10. This CDR3 spans 18 amino acids. Per germline, CDR1 MDHEN and CDR2 SYDVKM. CDR3 nucleotide sequence: TGTGCCAGCAGTTATAGGGGACTAGCGGGATTCATGACAGATACGCAGTATTTT. Translating it yields CASSYRGLAGFMTDTQYF. The variable domain in full, completed from reference TRBV28 and TRBJ2-3, reads DVKVTQSSRYLVKRTGEKVFLECVQDMDHENMFWYRQDPGLGLRLIYFSYDVKMKEKGDIPEGYSVSREKKERFSLILESASTNQTSMYLCASSYRGLAGFMTDTQYFGPGTRLTVL.

This clone was seen only a few times. The chain joins TRBV7-2 to TRBJ2-3, with 8 bases matching TRBD2. Unmatched junction bases numbered 13, after V lost 6 bases and J lost 2 bases. CDR1 is SGHTA, CDR2 FQGNSA, per germline. CDR3 length: 17 residues. CDR3 sequence reads: CASRGASAGGITDTQYF. The CDR3 DNA sequence: TGTGCCAGCAGGGGGGCCTCTGCGGGGGGTATCACAGATACGCAGTATTTT.

This chain joins TRBV5-8 and TRBJ1-2; 7 positions match TRBD1. Germline V gene lookup returns CDR1 SGHTS and CDR2 YDEGEE. J was trimmed by 1 base and V by 3 bases; bases with no gene match: 6. The CDR3 is 15 residues long. The CDR3 bases are TGTGCCAGCAGCTCCAGGACAGGCCATAACTATGGCTACACCTTC. Amino acid sequence: CASSSRTGHNYGYTF.